One and the same sample provided the 9 T cell receptor beta chains below, sequenced in a study of cytomegalovirus exposure and HLA in healthy donors. With 60 Vbeta and 13 Jbeta primers, the PCR was carried out. The method was immunoSEQ multiplex PCR; TCRdb's version includes in-frame clones alone and lacks a portion of them. The table for this sample gives some 180,000 clones. The sample was PBMCs. The receptors come from a young man in good health and CMV-seronegative.

The V and J genes are TRBV5-1 and TRBJ2-7; possible D gene TRBD1, 6 bases. The V end lost 4 bases, the J end lost 0 bases, and 14 bases lay between the germline ends. The germline gives CDR1 SGHRS, CDR2 YFSETQ. The CDR3 loop spans 15 amino acids. The CDR3 bases are TGCGCCAGCAGCGTTGGGGGCGGAGGCTCCTACGAGCAGTACTTC. Translation: CASSVGGGGSYEQYF.

This chain connects TRBV9 to TRBJ1-5, with a possible D match to TRBD1 (6 bases). Germline values: CDR1 SGDLS, CDR2 YYNGEE. CDR3 length equals 14 residues. V was trimmed by 5 bases and J by 3 bases, leaving 12 bases between them. CDR3 amino acids: CASSRRDTNQPQHF. For the CDR3, the DNA is TGTGCCAGCAGTCGCCGGGACACCAATCAGCCCCAGCATTTT. Drawing the rest from reference TRBV9 and TRBJ1-5, the complete variable domain is DSGVTQTPKHLITATGQRVTLRCSPRSGDLSVYWYQQSLDQGLQFLIQYYNGEERAKGNILERFSAQQFPDLHSELNLSSLELGDSALYFCASSRRDTNQPQHFGDGTRLSIL.

The rearrangement joins TRBV11-2 to TRBJ1-4; a possible D gene is TRBD1 (5 bases). V was pared by 5 bases and J by 5 bases, with 9 bases between. CDR1 SGHAT and CDR2 FQNNGV come from the germline V gene. The CDR3 length is 13 residues. CDR3 amino acids: CASSVNRNEKLFF. The DNA of the CDR3 is TGTGCCAGCAGCGTCAACAGGAATGAAAAACTGTTTTTT.

The genes are TRBV27 and TRBJ1-5; D possibly corresponds to TRBD1 (5 bases). Germline values: CDR1 MNHEY, CDR2 SMNVEV (reference sequence). This CDR3 has 13 residues. The ends were cut back, 5 bases at V and 0 bases at J, with 5 bases in the middle. CDR3 sequence reads: CASSQGSNQPQHF. The CDR3 DNA reads TGTGCCAGCAGTCAGGGTAGCAATCAGCCCCAGCATTTT.

This chain links TRBV29-1 with TRBJ1-2, with D unresolved. V was clipped by 2 bases and J by 3 bases, with 13 bases between them. The V gene's germline CDR1 is SQVTM and CDR2 ANQGSEA. This CDR3 spans 14 amino acids. CDR3 amino acids: CSVEFPPLDYGYTF. In nucleotides, the CDR3 is TGCAGCGTTGAATTTCCACCCTTAGACTATGGCTACACCTTC.

The chain is built from TRBV27 and TRBJ1-6, with 8 bases that match TRBD1. The CDR3 runs 16 residues. V trimming: 6 bases; J trimming: 5 bases; junction bases outside the gene matches: 9. The V gene's germline CDR1 is MNHEY and CDR2 SMNVEV (reference sequence). The CDR3 region has the DNA TGTGCCAGCAGAGCAGGGGGCGGTCGTAATAATTCACCCCTCCACTTT. Translation gives CASRAGGGRNNSPLHF.

The V call is TRBV28, the J call TRBJ2-7; 9 bases align to TRBD2. Germline CDR1 reads MDHEN; CDR2 reads SYDVKM. This CDR3 comprises 14 residues. With 8 bases clipped from V and 3 bases from J, the junction kept 8 bases outside the gene matches. The CDR3 DNA is TGTGCCAGCGGCTTAGCGGGAGTTCACTACGAGCAGTACTTC. Its protein is CASGLAGVHYEQYF.

The CDR3 is CASSPLGGGLYEQYF. CDR3 DNA: TGTGCCAGCAGTCCTTTGGGGGGGGGCCTCTACGAGCAGTACTTC. The chain employs TRBV2 and TRBJ2-7; possible D gene TRBD2, 7 bases. The CDR3 has 15 residues. Trimming shortened V by 5 bases and J by 3 bases, and 17 bases separated the two germline ends. Germline CDR1 and CDR2: SNHLY and FYNNEI.

The CDR3 region is CASIGGHVNYGYTF. The CDR3 DNA reads as TGTGCCAGCATAGGCGGGCACGTTAACTATGGCTACACCTTC. The rearrangement uses TRBV2 and TRBJ1-2; D remains unclear. Germline CDR1 and CDR2: SNHLY and FYNNEI. V gave up 7 bases and J gave up 1 base, with 13 bases separating them. The CDR3 runs to 14 residues.